This T cell receptor (beta chain) was observed in a study of blood T cell repertoires in COVID-19. On the study more broadly: Sources were T cells, B-cell-depleted T cells, or PBMCs; the material itself was cDNA or gDNA.

Original processing methods: Nucleated cell number was recorded as an estimate derived from reference gene primer amplification. The repertoire was sequenced with immunoSEQ multiplex PCR; TCRdb's copy has only in-frame clones and lacks some. Clone size and V and J calls were adopted from that table, with D and trimming inferred from the DNA. This sample has tens of thousands of clones; 80% to 90% occur once, and the top ten carry 2%. Per the germline V gene, CDR1 is SGDLS and CDR2 is YYNGEE. After removal of 0 bases from V and 7 bases from J, the junction contained 13 bases not matched to a gene. The CDR3 runs to 18 residues.

What was sequenced was peripheral blood. This chain joins TRBV9 and TRBJ1-6; 7 bases agree with TRBD1. The receptor comes from a man younger than 45 with acute or convalescent COVID-19. The DNA of the CDR3 is TGTGCCAGCAGCGTAGCCCCGACAGGGCCCGAAGGGAATTCACCCCTCCACTTT. It encodes CASSVAPTGPEGNSPLHF.